The rows below give T cell receptor beta chains drawn from one sample of a study of siplizumab effects on memory and regulatory T cells. TCRdb's table, derived via immunoSEQ multiplex PCR, lists solely in-frame clones and lacks some. Of tens of thousands of clones listed, around nine tenths are singletons. What was sequenced was Tregs sorted from blood. The receptors here all came from a human donor in good health. CDR3s include the opening cysteine and the closing phenylalanine or tryptophan. D genes are given only for firm matches. Not every row has a clone size; where given, it reads once, few, many or a size class.

V gene	J gene	clone size	D gene	CDR3 DNA	CDR3 protein
TRBV5-1	TRBJ1-2	.	TRBD1	TGCGCCAGCAGCTTGGGTGGACAGGGAATTTGGGGCTACTATGGCTACACCTTC	CASSLGGQGIWGYYGYTF
TRBV7-2	TRBJ2-3	.	.	TGTGCCAGCAGCCGAGATACAGATACGCAGTATTTT	CASSRDTDTQYF
TRBV6-1	TRBJ1-2	.	TRBD1	TGTGCCAGCAGTCTCCTTGAGGGACAGGGTCACGTCTTCTTC	CASSLLEGQGHVFF
TRBV5-1	TRBJ2-2	.	.	TGCGCCAGCAGCCCCGGGCTAACCGGGGAGCTGTTTTTT	CASSPGLTGELFF
TRBV5-1	TRBJ2-3	.	.	TGCGCCAGCAGCTCCGGGACTCCCACAGATACGCAGTATTTT	CASSSGTPTDTQYF
TRBV15	TRBJ1-2	.	TRBD1	TGTGCCACCAGCAGGGCGGACAGGGGGCGAGATGGCTACACCTTC	CATSRADRGRDGYTF
TRBV6-1	TRBJ2-7	.	.	TGTGCCAGCAGTTGGTACGAGCAGTACTTC	CASSWYEQYF
TRBV4-2	TRBJ2-2	once	.	TGTGCCAGCAGCCGCCCAAACACCGGGGAGCTGTTTTTT	CASSRPNTGELFF
TRBV5-1	TRBJ2-7	.	.	TGCGCCAGCAGCCCTCAAGCGGACGGGTACGAGCAGTACTTC	CASSPQADGYEQYF
TRBV19	TRBJ2-2	.	.	TGTGCCAGTAGTACCAACGGGTACGGGGAGCTGTTTTTT	CASSTNGYGELFF
TRBV30	TRBJ2-7	.	TRBD1	TGTGCCTGGAGTTCCGAGGGACAGGCCTACGAGCAGTACTTC	CAWSSEGQAYEQYF
TRBV6-5	TRBJ1-1	.	.	TGTGCCACCGGAAGGGGGAACACTGAAGCTTTCTTT	CATGRGNTEAFF
TRBV6-1	TRBJ2-7	.	.	TGTGCCAGCAGTGGGCAGGGGGGGGTTGACGAGCAGTACTTC	CASSGQGGVDEQYF
TRBV11-3	TRBJ2-7	.	.	TGTGCCAGCAGCTTTAAAGGGAACTACGAGCAGTACTTC	CASSFKGNYEQYF
TRBV7-3	TRBJ2-2	.	.	TGTGCCAGCAGCTTACAGCCGACGAACACCGGGGAGCTGTTTTTT	CASSLQPTNTGELFF
TRBV5-1	TRBJ2-3	.	.	TGCGCCAGCAGCTTGATAGGGTCCCGGCGAACGCAGTATTTT	CASSLIGSRRTQYF
TRBV7-3	TRBJ2-1	.	.	TGTGCCAGCAGCTTAAGGGAAGGCCCCGGGGACAATGAGCAGTTCTTC	CASSLREGPGDNEQFF
TRBV5-4	TRBJ2-1	.	TRBD2	TGTGCCAGCAGCTCGAAGACTAGCGGGAGCTACAATGAGCAGTTCTTC	CASSSKTSGSYNEQFF
TRBV5-4	TRBJ2-1	.	TRBD2	TGTGCCAGCAGCTTGGGGGGCGGGAGCTCCTACAATGAGCAGTTCTTC	CASSLGGGSSYNEQFF
TRBV6-5	TRBJ1-1	.	.	TGTGCCAGCAGTTACTTCCAGAGTACCACTGAAGCTTTCTTT	CASSYFQSTTEAFF
TRBV6-1	TRBJ2-2	.	TRBD1	TGTGCCACCCACCTACAGGGGCTCACCGGGGAGCTGTTTTTT	CATHLQGLTGELFF
TRBV12-5	TRBJ1-5	few	.	TGTGCTAGTGGTTCACTAGGGAATCAGCCCCAGCATTTT	CASGSLGNQPQHF
TRBV11-3	TRBJ1-2	.	.	TGTGCCAGCAGCGCCGGGGGAGGTGGCTACACCTTC	CASSAGGGGYTF
TRBV2	TRBJ2-7	.	TRBD1	TGTGCCAGCAAGTACAACAGGGGTCCACTCTACGAGCAGTACTTC	CASKYNRGPLYEQYF
TRBV7-2	TRBJ2-7	.	.	TGTGCCAGCAGCCCACCTCCCGGGCGGGCAGGGTACTACGAGCAGTACTTC	CASSPPPGRAGYYEQYF
TRBV19	TRBJ1-4	.	.	TGTGCCAGTAGTCCCCGGACGGCAACTAATGAAAAACTGTTTTTT	CASSPRTATNEKLFF
TRBV30	TRBJ1-6	.	.	TGTGCCTGGAGGAGGGGAGTCCCAAATTCACCCCTCCACTTT	CAWRRGVPNSPLHF
TRBV5-1	TRBJ2-7	.	TRBD1	TGCGCCAGCAGCTGGGGGGACAGGCGCTCCTACGAGCAGTACTTC	CASSWGDRRSYEQYF